This T cell receptor beta chain was identified during a study of lymphopenia after photon versus proton radiotherapy. General study results and limits: Larger post-nadir TCR diversity loss correlated inversely with survival in deceased patients. After the lymphocyte nadir, photon-treated repertoires showed oligoclonal expansion, especially of CD8+ Temra cells.

The germline V gene has CDR1 SGHRS and CDR2 YFSETQ. Trimming removed 2 bases at V and 8 bases at J, with 13 bases between. The CDR3 runs 13 residues. Generated by immunoSEQ multiplex PCR, the TCRdb table keeps only in-frame clones and is missing some. The table records around 70,000 clones, around 93% of them present only once. Only a few counts were recorded for this clone. The target antigen is unknown. Sequencing was performed on peripheral blood, taken from a patient treated with photon-based radiotherapy. The TCR was taken from a woman aged 40 to 49 with cholangiocarcinoma. V usage is TRBV5-1 and J usage is TRBJ1-2, with D perhaps TRBD1 (5 bases). The chain's CDR3 is CASSFGTGQGYTF. The CDR3, as DNA: TGCGCCAGCAGCTTCGGGACTGGGCAGGGCTACACCTTC. Full variable domain (outside the CDR3, taken from reference TRBV5-1 and TRBJ1-2): KAGVTQTPRYLIKTRGQQVTLSCSPISGHRSVSWYQQTPGQGLQFLFEYFSETQRNKGNFPGRFSGRQFSNSRSEMNVSTLELGDSALYLCASSFGTGQGYTFGSGTRLTVV.